Shown below are 4 T cell receptor beta chains from a single sample sequenced in a study of long-term antiretroviral therapy in people with HIV. Version v3.0 of the immunoSEQ assay was performed at survey level. Generated by immunoSEQ multiplex PCR, the TCRdb table keeps only in-frame clones and is missing some. Among fewer than 10,000 clones listed, approximately 80% were seen once. The sequencing used unsorted PBMCs, collected 0.1 years after starting antiretroviral therapy. The receptors come from a man between 35 and 55 years old with HIV.

This clone was recorded only once. The chain links TRBV15 to TRBJ2-7; 13 bases match TRBD2. The junction had 13 bases not matched to a gene; V was cut back by 2 bases and J by 0 bases. CDR1 and CDR2 (germline): LNHNV, YYDKDF (reference sequence). The CDR3 loop spans 20 amino acids. The CDR3 DNA is TGTGCCACCAGCAGAAACCCCGGGACTAGCGGGGTCCTCCGCTCCTACGAGCAGTACTTC. Encoded protein: CATSRNPGTSGVLRSYEQYF.

The chain links TRBV11-2 to TRBJ2-3; D not resolved. Per germline, CDR1 SGHAT and CDR2 FQNNGV. V was pared by 1 base and J by 0 bases, with 8 bases between. This CDR3 spans 15 amino acids. CDR3 sequence: CASSLAGVSTDTQYF. In DNA form, the CDR3 reads TGTGCCAGCAGCTTAGCTGGGGTTAGCACAGATACGCAGTATTTT. The whole variable domain, filled in from reference TRBV11-2 and TRBJ2-3, reads EAGVAQSPRYKIIEKRQSVAFWCNPISGHATLYWYQQILGQGPKLLIQFQNNGVVDDSQLPKDRFSAERLKGVDSTLKIQPAKLEDSAVYLCASSLAGVSTDTQYFGPGTRLTVL.

This clone came up once. The rearrangement links TRBV5-1 to TRBJ1-4, with D uncertain. Germline-derived CDR1 and CDR2 are SGHRS and YFSETQ. The CDR3 is made up of 14 amino acids. V was clipped by 1 base and J by 8 bases, with 12 bases between them. The DNA of the CDR3 is TGCGCCAGCAGCTTGAGAGGGCTGGGGGAAAAACTGTTTTTT. Protein: CASSLRGLGEKLFF.

The genes are TRBV7-9 and TRBJ2-7, with 8 bases fitting TRBD1. Germline CDR1 SEHNR, CDR2 FQNEAQ (reference sequence). The CDR3 sequence is 16 residues long. J gave up 3 bases and V 4 bases, and 11 bases lay outside the gene matches. CDR3 in DNA: TGTGCCAGCAGCTCCACAACAGGGGGAAAAGACTACGAGCAGTACTTC. Translated: CASSSTTGGKDYEQYF.